What follows are 27 T cell receptor beta chains derived from one specimen sequenced in a study of cytomegalovirus exposure and HLA in healthy donors. PCR employed 60 Vbeta and 13 Jbeta primers. Measured with immunoSEQ multiplex PCR; TCRdb has only the in-frame clones, and not every one. The sample has about 150,000 clones; 78% are singletons. Sequenced: PBMCs. These receptors all stem from a male donor in good health and CMV-seronegative.

J is TRBJ2-2 and V is TRBV4-2, with D unresolved. The CDR3 loop spans 16 amino acids. Trimming pared 4 bases from V and 1 base from J, leaving 13 bases between. Germline CDR1 and CDR2: LGHNA and YNFKEQ. CDR3 nucleotides: TGTGCCAGCAGCCCAGGCGACCTGCTGAACACCGGGGAGCTGTTTTTT. As protein: CASSPGDLLNTGELFF.

The genes are TRBV2 and TRBJ1-1; 9 nucleotides align to TRBD1. This CDR3 region has 15 residues. J gave up 5 bases and V 4 bases, and 8 bases lay outside the gene matches. Germline V gene lookup returns CDR1 SNHLY and CDR2 FYNNEI. CDR3 sequence reads: CASSGGGQGGTEAFF. The CDR3, as DNA: TGTGCCAGCAGTGGAGGGGGACAGGGTGGGACTGAAGCTTTCTTT.

The chain couples TRBV15 to TRBJ1-2; D remains unclear. The CDR3 runs to 13 residues. CDR1 is LNHNV and CDR2 is YYDKDF in the germline V gene (reference sequence). V gave up 3 bases and J gave up 5 bases, with 10 bases separating them. CDR3 sequence (DNA): TGTGCCACCAGCAGGGAGGGCGCTTATGGCTACACCTTC. As protein: CATSREGAYGYTF.

The chain carries TRBV7-2 and TRBJ1-2; D unresolved. V lost 7 bases to trimming and J lost 8 bases, with 14 bases between them. The CDR3 loop spans 12 amino acids. CDR1 and CDR2 from the germline V gene are SGHTA and FQGNSA. The CDR3 is CASTAFERGYTF. For the CDR3, the DNA is TGTGCCAGCACCGCATTCGAGCGAGGCTACACCTTC.

CDR3: CASSSTYSAGELFF. CDR3 DNA: TGTGCCAGCAGCTCGACCTACAGTGCAGGGGAGCTGTTTTTT. This chain uses TRBV7-2 with TRBJ2-2; D call uncertain. Germline CDR1 and CDR2: SGHTA and FQGNSA. This CDR3 comprises 14 residues. Trimming cost V 4 bases and J 8 bases, with 14 bases left between them.

The rearrangement joins TRBV7-2 to TRBJ2-2, with TRBD2 matching over 10 bases. Looked up from germline, CDR1 is SGHTA and CDR2 is FQGNSA. J gave up 6 bases and V 9 bases, and 10 bases lay outside the gene matches. The CDR3 is 15 residues long. The CDR3 DNA follows: TGTGCCAGTAAGCGGGGGGGCCGTGGAGCCGGGGAGCTGTTTTTT. Translation: CASKRGGRGAGELFF.

The chain couples TRBV5-1 to TRBJ2-7, with TRBD1 matching over 8 bases. Germline lookup yields CDR1 SGHRS and CDR2 YFSETQ. The length of the CDR3 is 15 residues. Trimming at V came to 0 bases and at J to 2 bases, leaving 4 bases not matched to a gene. As DNA, the CDR3 is TGCGCCAGCAGCTTGGGGGGCAGGGGGCCCTACGAGCAGTACTTC. It specifies CASSLGGRGPYEQYF.

This clone was counted only a few times. The rearrangement uses TRBV5-4 and TRBJ2-7; no definite D call. The CDR3 extends over 13 amino acids. Germline lookup yields CDR1 SGHNT and CDR2 YYREEE (reference sequence). Deletions cut 2 bases from V and 2 bases from J, with 8 bases between. CDR3 nucleotides: TGTGCCAGCAGCTTTGGCGGCACCTACGAGCAGTACTTC. Amino acids: CASSFGGTYEQYF.

This clone has just a few counts. The chain employs TRBV7-2 and TRBJ2-7, with D perhaps matching TRBD1 (6 bases). This CDR3 spans 15 amino acids. V lost 2 bases and J 2 bases, leaving 13 bases between the germline ends. From germline, CDR1 is SGHTA and CDR2 FQGNSA. Here the CDR3 reads CASSLFGQPTYEQYF. CDR3 sequence (DNA): TGTGCCAGCAGCTTATTCGGACAGCCAACCTACGAGCAGTACTTC. Based on the CDR3 plus reference TRBV7-2 and TRBJ2-7, the full variable domain is GAGVSQSPSNKVTEKGKDVELRCDPISGHTALYWYRQSLGQGLEFLIYFQGNSAPDKSGLPSDRFSAERTGGSVSTLTIQRTQQEDSAVYLCASSLFGQPTYEQYFGPGTRLTVT.

The chain employs TRBV5-1 and TRBJ2-2, with 7 bases fitting TRBD2. The CDR3 spans 16 residues. CDR1 and CDR2 (germline): SGHRS, YFSETQ. The V gene end was trimmed by 2 bases and the J gene end by 4 bases; junction bases not matched to a gene: 8. The chain's CDR3 is CASSLAPSGATGELFF. In DNA form, the CDR3 reads TGCGCCAGCAGCTTAGCCCCTAGCGGAGCCACCGGGGAGCTGTTTTTT.

This chain links TRBV6-5 with TRBJ1-6; D gene uncertain. This CDR3 is built from 15 residues. V was pared by 4 bases and J by 6 bases, with 13 bases between. In germline, CDR1 is MNHEY, CDR2 SVGAGI. Here the CDR3 reads CASSWTGGSNSPLHF. The CDR3 DNA reads TGTGCCAGCAGTTGGACGGGAGGTAGTAATTCACCCCTCCACTTT.

This chain joins TRBV5-1 and TRBJ2-7, with a possible D match to TRBD1 (5 bases). The V gene's germline CDR1 is SGHRS and CDR2 YFSETQ. The CDR3 contains 14 residues. V dropped 3 bases and J dropped 3 bases, with 13 bases sitting between them. This chain's CDR3 is CASSSDRLLYEQYF. The CDR3 DNA follows: TGCGCCAGCAGCTCCGACAGATTACTCTACGAGCAGTACTTC. Based on the CDR3 plus reference TRBV5-1 and TRBJ2-7, the full variable domain is KAGVTQTPRYLIKTRGQQVTLSCSPISGHRSVSWYQQTPGQGLQFLFEYFSETQRNKGNFPGRFSGRQFSNSRSEMNVSTLELGDSALYLCASSSDRLLYEQYFGPGTRLTVT.

V and J are TRBV18 and TRBJ1-5; TRBD1 aligns across 7 bases. CDR1 and CDR2 from the germline V gene are KGHSH and LQKENI. V shed 6 bases, J shed 3 bases, and the junction held 5 bases outside the gene matches. The length of the CDR3 is 14 residues. The CDR3 region is CASSPGQNNQPQHF. The CDR3 DNA sequence: TGTGCCAGCTCGCCGGGACAGAACAATCAGCCCCAGCATTTT.

The genes are TRBV4-3 and TRBJ2-7; possible D gene TRBD1, 6 bases. This CDR3 region has 17 residues. Germline lookup yields CDR1 LGHNA and CDR2 YSLEER. Trimming removed 4 bases from V and 0 bases from J, with 19 bases in between. CDR3: CASSLYTGTDSSYEQYF. The CDR3 DNA sequence: TGCGCCAGCAGCCTTTATACCGGGACGGACAGCTCCTACGAGCAGTACTTC.

This rearrangement joins TRBV7-9 to TRBJ1-2; 7 nucleotides agree with TRBD1. With V trimmed by 5 bases and J by 3 bases, 6 bases remained unmatched. This CDR3 spans 14 amino acids. The germline CDR1 and CDR2 sequences are SEHNR and FQNEAQ (reference sequence). The CDR3 spells CASSPPDRHYGYTF. CDR3 sequence (DNA): TGTGCCAGCAGCCCCCCGGACAGGCACTATGGCTACACCTTC. Filled out from reference TRBV7-9 and TRBJ1-2, the complete variable domain reads DTGVSQNPRHKITKRGQNVTFRCDPISEHNRLYWYRQTLGQGPEFLTYFQNEAQLEKSRLLSDRFSAERPKGSFSTLEIQRTEQGDSAMYLCASSPPDRHYGYTFGSGTRLTVV.

The CDR3 DNA is TGTGCCATCACCCAGGGGGCTAACTATGGCTACACCTTC. Its protein product is CAITQGANYGYTF. The rearrangement uses TRBV10-3 and TRBJ1-2; 7 nucleotides match TRBD1. The length of the CDR3 is 13 residues. Per the germline V gene, CDR1 is ENHRY and CDR2 is SYGVKD. V lost 7 bases, J lost 0 bases, and 2 bases stayed unmatched.

J is TRBJ1-2 and V is TRBV5-1; 8 bases agree with TRBD1. Trimming cost V 4 bases and J 3 bases; bases outside gene matches: 11. The CDR3 totals 16 residues. The germline V gene has CDR1 SGHRS and CDR2 YFSETQ. DNA for the CDR3: TGCGCCAGCAGCCAAGGACAGGGAGGTCGTGACTATGGCTACACCTTC. The encoded protein is CASSQGQGGRDYGYTF.

The chain uses TRBV19 and TRBJ2-7; 8 nucleotides agree with TRBD2. Trimming at V came to 6 bases and at J to 2 bases, leaving 3 bases not matched to a gene. CDR1 LNHDA and CDR2 SQIVND come from the germline V gene (reference sequence). CDR3 length: 13 residues. The CDR3 spells CASRGLDTYEQYF. CDR3 DNA sequence: TGTGCCAGTAGGGGACTAGACACCTACGAGCAGTACTTC.

The J gene is TRBJ1-2, the V gene TRBV5-1; possibly TRBD1 for D (6 bases). Germline V CDR1 and CDR2: SGHRS, YFSETQ. The CDR3 consists of 12 residues. The V gene lost 4 bases and the J gene lost 5 bases, with 9 bases spanning the gap. CDR3 in amino acids: CASSPQGYGYTF. The CDR3, as DNA: TGCGCCAGCAGCCCACAGGGTTATGGCTACACCTTC.

The chain employs TRBV7-9 and TRBJ2-2, with 9 bases fitting TRBD2. The CDR3 length is 15 residues. The junction had 5 bases not matched to a gene; V was cut back by 4 bases and J by 5 bases. Germline CDR1 reads SEHNR; CDR2 reads FQNEAQ (reference sequence). This CDR3 is CASSSKLAGTGELFF. DNA for the CDR3: TGTGCCAGCAGCTCCAAACTAGCGGGTACCGGGGAGCTGTTTTTT.

V usage is TRBV18 and J usage is TRBJ1-5, with D uncertain. Germline V lookup: CDR1 KGHSH, CDR2 LQKENI. V was trimmed by 3 bases and J by 7 bases, leaving 10 bases between them. This CDR3 region has 13 residues. CDR3 loop: CASSPGEEQPQHF. CDR3 DNA sequence: TGTGCCAGCTCACCCGGGGAAGAACAGCCCCAGCATTTT. Looking up the rest from reference TRBV18 and TRBJ1-5 gives the full variable domain: NAGVMQNPRHLVRRRGQEARLRCSPMKGHSHVYWYRQLPEEGLKFMVYLQKENIIDESGMPKERFSAEFPKEGPSILRIQQVVRGDSAAYFCASSPGEEQPQHFGDGTRLSIL.

This clone was recorded once. The J gene is TRBJ1-1, the V gene TRBV9, with TRBD1 matching over 9 bases. The CDR3 is 14 residues long. Germline-derived CDR1 and CDR2 are SGDLS and YYNGEE. V trimming: 10 bases; J trimming: 6 bases; junction bases outside the gene matches: 13. In DNA, the CDR3 is TGTGCCTCCGGCCCGGGACAGGGAACCTCTGAAGCTTTCTTT. Protein: CASGPGQGTSEAFF.

The V call is TRBV9, the J call TRBJ2-7; TRBD1 matches at 9 bases. The CDR3 length is 15 residues. The V gene end was trimmed by 1 base and the J gene end by 3 bases; junction bases not matched to a gene: 5. The germline V gene has CDR1 SGDLS and CDR2 YYNGEE. CDR3 DNA sequence: TGTGCCAGCAGCGTAACGGGACAGGGATACTACGAGCAGTACTTC. Residues: CASSVTGQGYYEQYF.

This rearrangement joins TRBV23-1 to TRBJ1-5; possible D gene TRBD1, 5 bases. TRBV23-1 is an ORF for which the function is uncertain. This CDR3 has 17 amino acids. Trimming left V 0 bases short and J 4 bases short, with 16 bases between. CDR3 sequence: CASSQSFPGQANQPQHF. CDR3 DNA: TGCGCCAGCAGTCAATCTTTCCCAGGGCAGGCTAATCAGCCCCAGCATTTT.

This clone has just a few counts. The rearrangement links TRBV27 to TRBJ2-7; possibly TRBD1 for D (6 bases). The CDR3 spans 15 residues. Between the trimmed V and J ends, which lost 5 bases and 2 bases, there was a span of 16 bases. In germline, CDR1 is MNHEY, CDR2 SMNVEV (reference sequence). Here the CDR3 reads CASSASIQGPYEQYF. The CDR3, as DNA: TGTGCCAGCAGTGCTTCCATACAGGGACCCTACGAGCAGTACTTC.

The gene calls are TRBV28 and TRBJ2-7, with 16 nucleotides matching TRBD2. CDR1 MDHEN and CDR2 SYDVKM come from the germline V gene. The CDR3 loop spans 17 amino acids. The V segment lost 3 bases and the J segment 7 bases; nucleotides outside the gene matches: 9. CDR3 sequence: CASSFPGTSGREKEQYF. DNA of the CDR3: TGTGCCAGCAGTTTCCCCGGGACTAGCGGGAGGGAAAAAGAGCAGTACTTC.

This chain connects TRBV5-4 to TRBJ1-1; a weak D match, TRBD1 (5 bases). The CDR3 extends over 16 amino acids. Germline CDR1 reads SGHNT; CDR2 reads YYREEE (reference sequence). V lost 0 bases and J lost 1, with 13 bases in between. CDR3: CASSLGPQGRNTEAFF. The CDR3 region has the DNA TGTGCCAGCAGCTTGGGCCCGCAGGGCCGGAACACTGAAGCTTTCTTT.